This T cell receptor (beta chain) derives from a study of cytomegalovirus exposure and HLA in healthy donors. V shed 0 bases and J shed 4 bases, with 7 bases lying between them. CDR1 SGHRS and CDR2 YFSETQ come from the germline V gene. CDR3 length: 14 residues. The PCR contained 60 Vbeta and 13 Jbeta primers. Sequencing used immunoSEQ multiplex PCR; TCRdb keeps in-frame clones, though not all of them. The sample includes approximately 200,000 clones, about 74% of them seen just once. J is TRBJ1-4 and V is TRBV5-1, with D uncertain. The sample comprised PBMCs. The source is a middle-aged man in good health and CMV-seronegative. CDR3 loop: CASSLEYGNEKLFF. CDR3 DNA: TGCGCCAGCAGCTTGGAATACGGTAATGAAAAACTGTTTTTT.